A single sample is the source of the 2 T cell receptor beta chains below, sequenced in a study of shared clonotypes between healthy human individuals. This table comes from immunoSEQ multiplex PCR, and its TCRdb copy is limited to in-frame clones, with some not included. The sample gives over 2 million clones, approximately 95% of which show up once; 0.1% to 0.15% is in the top ten. The sequenced material came from naive CD4+ T cells sorted from blood. As for subset: CD45RA+ positively selected. The receptors were gathered from a man aged 18 to 29 in good health.

This sequence joins TRBV6-6 and TRBJ1-4; possibly TRBD1 for D (5 bases). V dropped 4 bases and J dropped 7 bases, with 16 bases sitting between them. Germline V gene lookup returns CDR1 MNHNY and CDR2 SVGAGI (reference sequence). The CDR3 consists of 15 residues. The CDR3: CASSSLGAGGEKLFF. The CDR3 bases are TGTGCCAGCAGTTCGCTAGGGGCGGGAGGTGAAAAACTGTTTTTT.

The chain couples TRBV7-2 to TRBJ2-2; maybe TRBD2 (5 bases). Per germline, CDR1 SGHTA and CDR2 FQGNSA. Trimming cost V 2 bases and J 0 bases, with 10 bases left between them. This CDR3 has 16 residues. The DNA of the CDR3 is TGTGCCAGCAGCTTATCGGGCGGGTCGAACACCGGGGAGCTGTTTTTT. As protein: CASSLSGGSNTGELFF.